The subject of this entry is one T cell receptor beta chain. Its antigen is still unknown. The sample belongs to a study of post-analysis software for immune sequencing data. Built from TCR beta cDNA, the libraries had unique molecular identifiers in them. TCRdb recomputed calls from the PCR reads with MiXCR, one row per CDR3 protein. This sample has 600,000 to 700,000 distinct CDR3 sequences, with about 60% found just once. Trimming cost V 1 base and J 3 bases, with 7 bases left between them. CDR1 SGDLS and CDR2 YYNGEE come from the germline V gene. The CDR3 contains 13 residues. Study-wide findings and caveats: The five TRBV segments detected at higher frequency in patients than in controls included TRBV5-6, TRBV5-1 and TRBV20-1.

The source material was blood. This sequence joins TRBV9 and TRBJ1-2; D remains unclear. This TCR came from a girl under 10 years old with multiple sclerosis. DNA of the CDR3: TGTGCCAGCAGCGTACAGCATGACTATGGCTACACCTTC. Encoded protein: CASSVQHDYGYTF.